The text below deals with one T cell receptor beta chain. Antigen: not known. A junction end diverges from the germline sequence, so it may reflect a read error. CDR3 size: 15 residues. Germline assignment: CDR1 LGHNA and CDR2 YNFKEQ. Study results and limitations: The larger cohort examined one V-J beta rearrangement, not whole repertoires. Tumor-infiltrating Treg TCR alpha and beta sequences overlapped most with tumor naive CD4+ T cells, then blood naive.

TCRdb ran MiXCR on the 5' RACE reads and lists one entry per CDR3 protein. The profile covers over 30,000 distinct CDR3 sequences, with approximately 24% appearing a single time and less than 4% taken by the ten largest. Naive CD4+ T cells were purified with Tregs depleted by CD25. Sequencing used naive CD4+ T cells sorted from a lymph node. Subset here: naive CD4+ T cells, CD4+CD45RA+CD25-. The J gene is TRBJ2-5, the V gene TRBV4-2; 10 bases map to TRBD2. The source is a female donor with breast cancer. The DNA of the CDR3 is TGTGCCGGCAGTTCTAGCGGGGGTCTCCAAGAGACCCAGTACTTC. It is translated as CAGSSSGGLQETQYF.